The text below deals with one TCR beta chain. Its antigen is unknown. The authors made TCR beta libraries by quantitative 5'-RACE with molecular barcodes. TCRdb re-called the 5' RACE reads with MiXCR, one entry per CDR3 protein. The sample has about 390,000 distinct CDR3 sequences, around 22% seen once. The V gene's germline CDR1 is LGHDT and CDR2 YNNKEL (reference sequence). This CDR3 comprises 13 residues. V lost 10 bases to trimming and J lost 4 bases, with 13 bases between them. The sample originates from a study of CD8 T cells in ankylosing spondylitis. Study conclusions and caveats: Disease-linked clones displayed a CD8+ phenotype and appeared relatively rarely in peripheral blood. Earlier work had already found some motif variants in reactive arthritis synovial fluid and blood. In ankylosing spondylitis blood, a motif of fewer than 10 highly homologous TCR beta variants appeared characteristic. Disease-linked clones reportedly showed significant enrichment in matched ankylosing spondylitis synovial fluid.

This chain uses TRBV3-1 with TRBJ2-2; tentatively, D is TRBD1 (6 bases). The specimen sequenced was blood, either unsorted or a sorted T cell fraction (not recorded which). The sequence was obtained from a male donor with ankylosing spondylitis. For the CDR3, the DNA is TGTGCCATACAGGGTAGAGGCACCGGGGAGCTGTTTTTT. Translated, it gives CAIQGRGTGELFF.